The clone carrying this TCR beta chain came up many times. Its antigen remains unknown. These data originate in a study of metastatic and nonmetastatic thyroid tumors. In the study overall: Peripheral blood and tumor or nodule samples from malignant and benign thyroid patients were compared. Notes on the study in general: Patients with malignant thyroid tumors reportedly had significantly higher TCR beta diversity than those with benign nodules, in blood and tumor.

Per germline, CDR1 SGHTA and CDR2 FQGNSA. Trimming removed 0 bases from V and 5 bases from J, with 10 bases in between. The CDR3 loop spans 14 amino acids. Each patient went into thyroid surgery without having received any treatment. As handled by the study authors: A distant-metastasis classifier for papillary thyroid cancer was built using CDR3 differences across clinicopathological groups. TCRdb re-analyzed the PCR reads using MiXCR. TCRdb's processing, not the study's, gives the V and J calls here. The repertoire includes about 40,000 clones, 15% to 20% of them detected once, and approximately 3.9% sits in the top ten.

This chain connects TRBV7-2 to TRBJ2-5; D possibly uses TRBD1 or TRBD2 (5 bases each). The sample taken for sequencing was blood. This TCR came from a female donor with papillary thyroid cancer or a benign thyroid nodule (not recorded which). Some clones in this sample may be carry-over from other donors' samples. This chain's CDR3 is CASSLAGERETQYF. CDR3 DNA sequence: TGTGCCAGCAGCTTAGCGGGGGAGCGGGAGACCCAGTACTTC.